Presented here are 16 T cell receptor beta chains from one specimen sequenced in a study of T cell changes during pregnancy in multiple sclerosis. Measured with immunoSEQ multiplex PCR; TCRdb has only the in-frame clones, and not every one. The sample has about 20,000 clones, about nine tenths seen once. The specimen comprised CD4+ T cells from peripheral blood mononuclear cells, sampled after pregnancy. Receptors originate from a female donor in good health, enrolled as a control in a pregnancy study.

The gene calls are TRBV5-8 and TRBJ1-5, with D unresolved. In germline, CDR1 is SGHTS, CDR2 YDEGEE. The length of the CDR3 is 16 residues. V was trimmed by 4 bases and J by 4 bases, leaving 18 bases between them. CDR3: CASSNSVGRGNQPQHF. CDR3 coding DNA: TGTGCCAGCAGCAATTCAGTTGGTCGGGGAAATCAGCCCCAGCATTTT. The whole variable domain, remainder taken from reference TRBV5-8 and TRBJ1-5, is EAGVTQSPTHLIKTRGQQATLRCSPISGHTSVYWYQQALGLGLQFLLWYDEGEERNRGNFPPRFSGRQFPNYSSELNVNALELEDSALYLCASSNSVGRGNQPQHFGDGTRLSIL.

The chain carries TRBV7-9 and TRBJ1-4, with TRBD1 matching 8 bases. From germline, CDR1 is SEHNR and CDR2 FQNEAQ (reference sequence). The CDR3 length is 17 residues. Trimming took 4 bases from V and 10 from J; bases not matched to a gene: 17. DNA of the CDR3: TGTGCCAGCAGCTCCAGGGGGCTTGGTCAGGCCCCAGGAAAACTGTTTTTT. Residues: CASSSRGLGQAPGKLFF.

This clone turned up a few times. The chain recombines TRBV7-8 with TRBJ2-4; TRBD2 might be the D (5 bases). Trimming removed 2 bases from V and 3 bases from J, with 11 bases in between. CDR1 and CDR2 (germline): SGHVS, FQNEAQ. The CDR3 is 15 residues long. DNA of the CDR3: TGTGCCAGCAGCTTAAGAGGGCAAGGCAAAAACATTCAGTACTTC. It is translated as CASSLRGQGKNIQYF.

V is TRBV30 and J is TRBJ2-3, with TRBD2 matching over 7 bases. This CDR3 has 13 amino acids. The V gene end was trimmed by 4 bases and the J gene end by 9 bases; junction bases not matched to a gene: 10. Germline V lookup: CDR1 GTSNPN, CDR2 SVGIG (reference sequence). The CDR3 bases are TGTGCCTGGACATGGGGGAGGGTCAAGACGCAGTATTTT. It codes for CAWTWGRVKTQYF.

The chain uses TRBV30 and TRBJ1-5; TRBD1 might be the D (6 bases). The germline V and J ends were trimmed by 0 bases and 2 bases, with 8 bases remaining between them. Germline V gene sequence: CDR1 GTSNPN, CDR2 SVGIG (reference sequence). The length of the CDR3 is 14 residues. The CDR3 is CAWSVSGGNQPQHF. CDR3 in DNA: TGTGCCTGGAGTGTTTCAGGGGGCAATCAGCCCCAGCATTTT.

This chain connects TRBV27 to TRBJ2-5; 7 positions agree with TRBD2. Trimming removed 9 bases from V and 3 bases from J; junction bases left unmatched: 19. Germline lookup yields CDR1 MNHEY and CDR2 SMNVEV (reference sequence). The length of the CDR3 is 17 residues. As DNA, the CDR3 is TGTGCCAGTTGGCCCCTACCAGGCACTAGCGTTGAAGAGACCCAGTACTTC. As protein: CASWPLPGTSVEETQYF.

This clone was counted a few times. The rearrangement uses TRBV5-1 and TRBJ1-1, with unresolved D. CDR1 and CDR2 (germline): SGHRS, YFSETQ. Trimming left V 7 bases short and J 1 base short, with 20 bases between. The CDR3 has 16 residues. The CDR3 nucleotides are TGCGCCAGCTGGGAAGGCGGGTCTACACCGAACACTGAAGCTTTCTTT. Protein product: CASWEGGSTPNTEAFF. The full variable domain, with the rest looked up from reference TRBV5-1 and TRBJ1-1, is KAGVTQTPRYLIKTRGQQVTLSCSPISGHRSVSWYQQTPGQGLQFLFEYFSETQRNKGNFPGRFSGRQFSNSRSEMNVSTLELGDSALYLCASWEGGSTPNTEAFFGQGTRLTVV.

The CDR3 nucleotides read TGTGCCAGCAGCGCATCGACCGGGACTAGACTACTTGTGGGGGAGACCCAGTACTTC. Residues: CASSASTGTRLLVGETQYF. The chain is built from TRBV7-6 and TRBJ2-5, with 8 bases that match TRBD2. CDR3 length: 19 amino acids. V was pared by 5 bases and J by 5 bases, with 22 bases of the junction left unmatched. Germline V gene lookup returns CDR1 SGHVS and CDR2 FNYEAQ.

Here the CDR3 reads CASSPKRRTGRDTEAFF. The CDR3 nucleotides are TGTGCCAGCAGCCCAAAACGACGGACAGGGAGGGACACTGAAGCTTTCTTT. The chain joins TRBV11-1 to TRBJ1-1; 8 bases map to TRBD1. The CDR3 loop spans 17 amino acids. J was trimmed by 3 bases and V by 5 bases; bases with no gene match: 14. The germline CDR1 and CDR2 sequences are SGHAT and FQDESV (reference sequence).

This chain connects TRBV29-1 to TRBJ2-1; tentative D call: TRBD1 (5 bases). The germline gives CDR1 SQVTM, CDR2 ANQGSEA. V lost 6 bases, J lost 7 bases, and 13 bases lay in between. The CDR3 has 12 amino acids. The DNA of the CDR3 is TGCAGCGTCAGTTCAGGGCGGAATGAGCAGTTCTTC. It encodes CSVSSGRNEQFF.

This clone has a single count. V and J are TRBV5-1 and TRBJ2-3; no clear D. Trimming took 2 bases from V and 2 from J, leaving 6 bases between them. The CDR3 totals 13 residues. CDR1 and CDR2 (germline): SGHRS, YFSETQ. CDR3 loop: CASSLLYTDTQYF. The CDR3 DNA reads TGCGCCAGCAGCTTATTGTACACAGATACGCAGTATTTT.

The chain has TRBV6-4 and TRBJ2-7, with 8 bases that match TRBD1. Per germline, CDR1 MRHNA and CDR2 SNTAGT. The CDR3 totals 16 residues. V lost 4 bases, J lost 2 bases, and 10 bases stayed unmatched. The CDR3 reads CASSGPDRGPTYEQYF. CDR3 nucleotides: TGTGCCAGCAGTGGACCCGACAGGGGTCCTACCTACGAGCAGTACTTC.

The chain links TRBV5-4 to TRBJ2-7; 7 nucleotides align to TRBD1. CDR3 length: 14 amino acids. The V gene end was trimmed by 4 bases and the J gene end by 2 bases; junction bases not matched to a gene: 6. Germline V gene data show CDR1 as SGHNT and CDR2 as YYREEE (reference sequence). The CDR3 protein is CASSKKTGPYEQYF. The CDR3 region has the DNA TGTGCCAGCAGCAAAAAGACAGGGCCCTACGAGCAGTACTTC.

The CDR3 DNA reads as TGCAGCAACCATAATCCCGGGGGGAACTACAATGAGCAGTTCTTC. Translated: CSNHNPGGNYNEQFF. The chain uses TRBV29-1 and TRBJ2-1, with 7 bases identical to TRBD2. CDR1 and CDR2 from the germline V gene are SQVTM and ANQGSEA. The CDR3 sequence is 15 residues long. The junction had 13 bases not matched to a gene; V was cut back by 8 bases and J by 3 bases.

The gene calls are TRBV2 and TRBJ1-3; 8 nucleotides align to TRBD1. The CDR3 is 15 amino acids. V trimming: 7 bases; J trimming: 7 bases; junction bases outside the gene matches: 12. The germline V gene encodes CDR1 SNHLY and CDR2 FYNNEI. Written as DNA, the CDR3 is TGTGCCAGCAAACAAGGACAGGGCCCCGGGAACACCATATATTTT. This sequence encodes CASKQGQGPGNTIYF.

The V gene is TRBV11-2, the J gene TRBJ1-2, with 8 bases matching TRBD1. Germline CDR1 and CDR2: SGHAT and FQNNGV. This CDR3 comprises 17 residues. V trimming: 3 bases; J trimming: 7 bases; junction bases outside the gene matches: 16. In DNA form, the CDR3 reads TGTGCCAGCAGCTTTACCCAGGACAGGGCGTTTTGGGGTGGCTACACCTTC. Translated, it gives CASSFTQDRAFWGGYTF.